The clone carrying this TCR beta chain was seen at least ten times. Its antigen remains unknown. The record originates from a study of T cells in Graves' hyperthyroidism and ophthalmopathy. The CDR3 covers 15 residues. After removal of 7 bases from V and 8 bases from J, the junction contained 12 bases not matched to a gene. Germline CDR1 reads SNHLY; CDR2 reads FYNNEI. Amplified regions were TCR beta CDR3 sequences from RNA transcripts. When the TCR CDR3 underwent first-round RT-PCR, the HTBI primer set was used. TCRdb re-called the multiplex PCR reads with MiXCR, one entry per CDR3 protein. The sample carries 300,000 to 450,000 distinct CDR3 sequences, approximately 15% recorded once. Findings and caveats of the study: The model anticipated ophthalmopathy a median about six months pre-onset. Among thyroid clonotypes expanded above 0.001, most also appeared in blood.

The TCR sequence derives from a woman aged 55-70 years with Graves' hyperthyroidism. The genes are TRBV2 and TRBJ2-2, with 8 bases aligning to TRBD2. Sequenced: blood. The CDR3 nucleotides read TGTGCCAGCAACCCCGGACTAGCTTCTGGGGGGGAGCTGTTTTTT. Residues: CASNPGLASGGELFF.